The next 26 T cell receptor beta chains were all read from a single sample in a study of human T cells and chemical hapten exposure. Stated time point: pre-sensitization, week 0. Noted treatment: therapeutic diphenylcyclopropenone sensitization with weekly scalp DPC. TCRdb ran MiXCR on the RACE reads and lists one entry per CDR3 protein. The sample yields 300,000 to 450,000 distinct CDR3 sequences, 4.5% to 5.5% seen once. The sample here was whole blood, taken in connection with sensitization to the hapten diphenylcyclopropenone (DPC). The source is a woman between 45 and 60 years old with alopecia areata. Some clones in this sample may be carry-over from other donors' samples.

A few counts support this clonotype. The chain recombines TRBV10-3 with TRBJ1-5; possibly TRBD1 for D (5 bases). The CDR3 is made up of 14 amino acids. Germline CDR1 ENHRY, CDR2 SYGVKD. V was clipped by 6 bases and J by 4 bases, with 13 bases between them. For the CDR3, the DNA is TGTGCCATCAGCCCCCGGGACGGTAATCAGCCCCAGCATTTT. The encoded protein is CAISPRDGNQPQHF.

This clonotype was picked up many times. The gene calls are TRBV6-6 and TRBJ2-7; D possibly uses TRBD1 or TRBD2 (5 bases each). Deletions cut 2 bases from V and 0 bases from J, with 5 bases between. The germline gives CDR1 MNHNY, CDR2 SVGAGI (reference sequence). CDR3 length: 13 amino acids. CDR3 residues: CASSYGGSYEQYF. CDR3 DNA sequence: TGTGCCAGCAGTTACGGGGGCTCCTACGAGCAGTACTTC.

This clonotype was recorded many times. The J gene is TRBJ1-4, the V gene TRBV5-1; D is ambiguous. This CDR3 has 14 residues. Deletions cut 2 bases from V and 5 bases from J, with 10 bases between. Germline V CDR1 and CDR2: SGHRS, YFSETQ. The CDR3 DNA is TGCGCCAGCAGCTTAGGCGGTAAGAATGAAAAACTGTTTTTT. It is translated as CASSLGGKNEKLFF. Drawing the rest from reference TRBV5-1 and TRBJ1-4, the complete variable domain is KAGVTQTPRYLIKTRGQQVTLSCSPISGHRSVSWYQQTPGQGLQFLFEYFSETQRNKGNFPGRFSGRQFSNSRSEMNVSTLELGDSALYLCASSLGGKNEKLFFGSGTQLSVL.

This clonotype was seen at least ten times. CDR3 bases: TGTGCCAGCAGCCTTGAAGGGGCCCGAACTAATGAAAAACTGTTTTTT. Translating it yields CASSLEGARTNEKLFF. The V and J genes are TRBV7-2 and TRBJ1-4; D is perhaps TRBD1 (5 bases). Trimming shortened V by 5 bases and J by 1 base, and 14 bases separated the two germline ends. The CDR3 totals 16 residues. Germline V gene sequence: CDR1 SGHTA, CDR2 FQGNSA.

This chain links TRBV12-3 or TRBV12-4 with TRBJ1-1; a possible D gene is TRBD1 (6 bases). Between the trimmed V and J ends, which lost 7 bases and 4 bases, there was a span of 10 bases. The CDR3 spans 12 residues. The CDR3 DNA is TGTGCCAGCATACAGGGTAGCACTGAAGCTTTCTTT. This encodes CASIQGSTEAFF.

This clonotype was detected many times. V is TRBV7-2 and J is TRBJ2-1; 11 nucleotides agree with TRBD1. The ends lost 4 bases at V and 8 bases at J; junction bases unmatched: 10. Germline values: CDR1 SGHTA, CDR2 FQGNSA. The CDR3 contains 16 residues. The CDR3 bases are TGTGCCAGCAGCTCCACCGGGACAGGGGGGATGGATGAGCAGTTCTTC. This translates into CASSSTGTGGMDEQFF.

This sequence joins TRBV3-1 and TRBJ1-1; D remains ambiguous. Between the trimmed V and J ends, which lost 6 bases and 0 bases, there was a span of 17 bases. The CDR3 has 16 amino acids. Germline V lookup: CDR1 LGHDT, CDR2 YNNKEL (reference sequence). The CDR3 bases are TGTGCCAGCAGAAAAAAGAGGGTCGGGGTGAACACTGAAGCTTTCTTT. It encodes CASRKKRVGVNTEAFF.

This chain joins TRBV6-1 and TRBJ2-6; maybe TRBD2 (5 bases). The CDR3 is made up of 16 amino acids. CDR1 MNHNS and CDR2 SASEGT come from the germline V gene. The V and J ends lost 4 bases and 3 bases respectively, with 13 bases between them. CDR3 bases: TGTGCCAGCAGTGGAAGCCACAGCGGTGGGGCCAACGTCCTGACTTTC. Protein product: CASSGSHSGGANVLTF.

This clonotype has just a few counts. This rearrangement joins TRBV30 to TRBJ1-1; TRBD1 aligns across 8 bases. V gave up 5 bases and J gave up 6 bases; unmatched junction bases: 5. The CDR3 is made up of 12 amino acids. Germline assignment: CDR1 GTSNPN and CDR2 SVGIG (reference sequence). The CDR3 loop is CAWGQGQAEAFF. The CDR3 DNA reads as TGTGCCTGGGGCCAGGGACAGGCTGAAGCTTTCTTT. Based on the CDR3 plus reference TRBV30 and TRBJ1-1, the full variable domain is SQTIHQWPATLVQPVGSPLSLECTVEGTSNPNLYWYRQAAGRGLQLLFYSVGIGQISSEVPQNLSASRPQDRQFILSSKKLLLSDSGFYLCAWGQGQAEAFFGQGTRLTVV.

With respect to this clonotype: A read error may be the cause here, since a much bigger clone is one base away. The J gene is TRBJ2-5, the V gene TRBV5-8; D is perhaps TRBD1 (5 bases). Germline CDR1 SGHTS, CDR2 YDEGEE. This CDR3 is built from 12 residues. V lost 4 bases and J lost 7, with 11 bases in between. CDR3 DNA sequence: TGTGCCAGCAGCCCCCAGCAGGGGACCCAGTACTTC. It codes for CASSPQQGTQYF.

The V and J genes are TRBV3-1 and TRBJ2-1; 7 positions agree with TRBD2. The length of the CDR3 is 15 residues. CDR1 LGHDT and CDR2 YNNKEL come from the germline V gene (reference sequence). J gave up 3 bases and V 3 bases, and 5 bases lay outside the gene matches. DNA of the CDR3: TGTGCCAGCAGCCACCGGGACTACCGCTACAATGAGCAGTTCTTC. Translation: CASSHRDYRYNEQFF.

This clonotype has only a few counts. V usage is TRBV9 and J usage is TRBJ1-1; TRBD1 aligns across 7 bases. Unmatched junction bases numbered 5, after V lost 3 bases and J lost 3 bases. This CDR3 has 14 residues. Germline CDR1 and CDR2: SGDLS and YYNGEE. CDR3 DNA: TGTGCCAGCAGCGAAACAGGGGCGGACACTGAAGCTTTCTTT. Protein: CASSETGADTEAFF.

In this sample, this clonotype turned up once. The J gene is TRBJ2-4, the V gene TRBV18; no clear D. V gave up 1 base and J gave up 6 bases, with 16 bases separating them. Germline assignment: CDR1 KGHSH and CDR2 LQKENI. The CDR3 has 16 amino acids. CDR3 in amino acids: CASSPQNPAIGNIQYF. The CDR3 coding sequence is TGTGCCAGCTCACCACAGAACCCCGCTATAGGAAACATTCAGTACTTC.

This clonotype was seen repeatedly, ten times or more. The V gene is TRBV4-1, the J gene TRBJ1-4; D not certain. There are 15 residues in the CDR3. Trimming took 0 bases from V and 6 from J, leaving 11 bases between them. Per the germline V gene, CDR1 is MGHRA and CDR2 is YSYEKL. For the CDR3, the DNA is TGCGCCAGCAGCCAAGAATTGCGGGCTTATGAAAAACTGTTTTTT. It encodes CASSQELRAYEKLFF.

This clonotype showed up many times. The V gene is TRBV18, the J gene TRBJ1-1, with D unresolved. The CDR3 contains 15 residues. Germline V gene data show CDR1 as KGHSH and CDR2 as LQKENI. The ends were cut back, 3 bases at V and 1 base at J, with 12 bases in the middle. The chain's CDR3 is CASSPIPQSNTEAFF. CDR3 nucleotide sequence: TGTGCCAGCTCACCTATCCCACAGTCGAACACTGAAGCTTTCTTT.

The table lists this clonotype with many counts. The chain is built from TRBV5-6 and TRBJ2-3; possible D gene TRBD2, 5 bases. Trimming removed 4 bases from V and 1 base from J, with 10 bases in between. This CDR3 region has 14 residues. CDR1 is SGHDT, CDR2 YYEEEE, per germline. The CDR3 coding sequence is TGTGCCAGCAGCCCGGAGAGGGGCACAGATACGCAGTATTTT. Residues: CASSPERGTDTQYF.

This clonotype came up many times. This chain joins TRBV12-3 or TRBV12-4 and TRBJ2-3, with D tentatively TRBD2 (6 bases). CDR3 length: 16 amino acids. The V and J ends lost 2 bases and 5 bases respectively, with 17 bases between them. CDR3 bases: TGTGCCAGCAGTTTAACATCTCCGGGAGTAGGAGATACGCAGTATTTT. Protein sequence: CASSLTSPGVGDTQYF.

This clonotype was found a few times. The chain combines TRBV30 with TRBJ1-5; D gene uncertain. The CDR3 is 14 amino acids. CDR1 is GTSNPN, CDR2 SVGIG, per germline (reference sequence). V was pared by 1 base and J by 4 bases, with 11 bases between. Here the CDR3 reads CAWSAAQANQPQHF. The CDR3 DNA sequence: TGTGCCTGGAGTGCGGCGCAGGCAAATCAGCCCCAGCATTTT.

This clonotype was seen at least ten times. This chain joins TRBV27 and TRBJ2-7; 15 bases fit TRBD2. This CDR3 is built from 16 residues. V shed 2 bases, J shed 4 bases, and the junction held 3 bases outside the gene matches. From germline, CDR1 is MNHEY and CDR2 SMNVEV (reference sequence). The CDR3: CASSLAGTSGRYEQYF. The CDR3 coding sequence is TGTGCCAGCAGTTTAGCCGGGACTAGCGGGAGGTACGAGCAGTACTTC.

This clonotype was seen more than once but under ten times. The V gene is TRBV7-9, the J gene TRBJ2-1, with 8 positions matching TRBD1. The CDR3 totals 16 residues. Losses at the gene ends were 4 bases for V and 0 bases for J; bases not matched to a gene: 5. Germline values: CDR1 SEHNR, CDR2 FQNEAQ (reference sequence). In DNA, the CDR3 is TGTGCCAGCAGCTCTAGGGACAGGAGCTCCTACAATGAGCAGTTCTTC. Protein: CASSSRDRSSYNEQFF. The full variable domain, rest sourced from reference TRBV7-9 and TRBJ2-1, is DTGVSQNPRHKITKRGQNVTFRCDPISEHNRLYWYRQTLGQGPEFLTYFQNEAQLEKSRLLSDRFSAERPKGSFSTLEIQRTEQGDSAMYLCASSSRDRSSYNEQFFGPGTRLTVL.

This clonotype has more than one count but fewer than ten. The chain has TRBV7-8 and TRBJ2-1; D ambiguous. Per the germline V gene, CDR1 is SGHVS and CDR2 is FQNEAQ. Trimming left V 5 bases short and J 5 bases short, with 7 bases between. The CDR3 length is 12 residues. The CDR3 region is CASSPGNNEQFF. The CDR3 nucleotides are TGTGCCAGCAGCCCTGGGAACAATGAGCAGTTCTTC. The full variable domain, completed using reference TRBV7-8 and TRBJ2-1, is GAGVSQSPRYKVAKRGQDVALRCDPISGHVSLFWYQQALGQGPEFLTYFQNEAQLDKSGLPSDRFFAERPEGSVSTLKIQRTQQEDSAVYLCASSPGNNEQFFGPGTRLTVL.

V gene TRBV20-1 combines with J gene TRBJ2-3; no reliable D call. The CDR3 contains 16 residues. Trimming took 0 bases from V and 4 from J, leaving 17 bases between them. Germline V gene lookup returns CDR1 DFQATT and CDR2 SNEGSKA (reference sequence). CDR3 protein: CSARDRSEVRADTQYF. Written as DNA, the CDR3 is TGCAGTGCTAGAGATCGGTCGGAAGTTCGGGCAGATACGCAGTATTTT.

This clonotype was seen many times. This rearrangement joins TRBV30 to TRBJ2-3; TRBD2 aligns across 7 bases. Per germline, CDR1 GTSNPN and CDR2 SVGIG (reference sequence). The V and J ends lost 8 bases and 0 bases, in that order; junction bases with no gene match: 2. This CDR3 comprises 12 residues. CDR3 amino acids: CAGGGSTDTQYF. Written as DNA, the CDR3 is TGTGCCGGGGGGGGAAGCACAGATACGCAGTATTTT.

This clonotype was counted between two and nine times. The rearrangement links TRBV9 to TRBJ1-5, with TRBD1 as a possible D gene (5 bases). The germline V gene encodes CDR1 SGDLS and CDR2 YYNGEE. The ends were cut back, 0 bases at V and 8 bases at J, with 21 bases in the middle. This CDR3 has 17 residues. CDR3 in amino acids: CASSVGNMGGSPEPQHF. CDR3 nucleotide sequence: TGTGCCAGCAGCGTAGGTAATATGGGGGGAAGTCCGGAGCCCCAGCATTTT.

This clonotype was observed many times. This chain links TRBV6-2 or TRBV6-3 with TRBJ2-1, with a weak D call TRBD1 (5 bases). Germline V lookup: CDR1 MNHEY, CDR2 SVGEGT. This CDR3 region has 15 residues. V was clipped by 6 bases and J by 0 bases, with 12 bases between them. The CDR3 loop reads CASSLTAPSYNEQFF. As DNA, the CDR3 is TGTGCCAGCAGCCTGACAGCCCCCTCCTACAATGAGCAGTTCTTC.

The CDR3 sequence is CASSQDSSGSDGKLFF. The DNA of the CDR3 is TGCGCCAGCAGCCAAGATAGTTCGGGGTCTGATGGAAAACTGTTTTTT. The chain recombines TRBV4-3 with TRBJ1-4; D not resolved. Trimming stripped 0 bases from V and 10 bases from J, with 18 bases between. The CDR3 is 16 amino acids. CDR1 is LGHNA, CDR2 YSLEER, per germline.